Following are 12 T cell receptor beta chains from one sample sequenced in a study of identical twins. TCRdb redid the calling of the 5' RACE reads with MiXCR, one entry per CDR3 protein. There are about 890,000 distinct CDR3 sequences in the sample; more than 9% occur only once, and roughly 1.6% lies in the top ten. These same records also appear under a second study, on yellow fever vaccine responses in identical twins.

Sequences were obtained from PBMCs. These receptor sequences come from a woman between 18 and 29 years old in good health.

This clonotype was detected ten times or more. This sequence joins TRBV6-6 and TRBJ1-1, with D possibly TRBD1 on 6 matching bases. Between the trimmed V and J ends, which lost 4 bases and 7 bases, there was a span of 13 bases. Germline V gene data show CDR1 as MNHNY and CDR2 as SVGAGI (reference sequence). This CDR3 is built from 13 residues. DNA for the CDR3: TGTGCCAGCAGTTCGGAGACAGGATATGAAGCTTTCTTT. Encoded protein: CASSSETGYEAFF.

The chain uses TRBV13 and TRBJ2-7, with 9 bases that match TRBD1. Germline lookup yields CDR1 PRHDT and CDR2 FYEKMQ (reference sequence). The CDR3 sequence is 16 residues long. With 5 bases clipped from V and 3 bases from J, the junction kept 11 bases outside the gene matches. The CDR3 region is CASSPGQGPYSYEQYV. In DNA form, the CDR3 reads TGTGCCAGCAGCCCCGGACAGGGGCCCTATAGCTACGAGCAGTACGTC.

This rearrangement joins TRBV14 to TRBJ2-3; D remains ambiguous. Between the trimmed V and J ends, which lost 0 bases and 8 bases, there was a span of 15 bases. The germline V gene has CDR1 SGHDN and CDR2 FVKESK. The CDR3 runs 15 residues. This CDR3 is CASSQDLVGGVTQYF. For the CDR3, the DNA is TGTGCCAGCAGCCAAGATCTAGTGGGTGGCGTTACGCAGTATTTT.

V gene TRBV7-2 combines with J gene TRBJ1-2; no reliable D call. Deletions cut 3 bases from V and 8 bases from J, with 13 bases between. Germline CDR1 SGHTA, CDR2 FQGNSA. The CDR3 covers 13 residues. The CDR3 here is CASSFLRNTGYTF. The CDR3 coding sequence is TGTGCCAGCAGCTTTTTGCGGAATACGGGCTACACCTTC. The variable domain in full, with the rest retrieved from reference TRBV7-2 and TRBJ1-2, is GAGVSQSPSNKVTEKGKDVELRCDPISGHTALYWYRQSLGQGLEFLIYFQGNSAPDKSGLPSDRFSAERTGGSVSTLTIQRTQQEDSAVYLCASSFLRNTGYTFGSGTRLTVV.

In DNA form, the CDR3 reads TGCAGACGCCTTGTCACGACTAGGACCCCGCCGCCTGACGAGCAGTACGTC. Its protein product is CRRLVTTRTPPPDEQYV. The chain couples TRBV29-1 to TRBJ2-7; a possible D gene is TRBD2 (6 bases). The CDR3 contains 17 residues. From germline, CDR1 is SQVTM and CDR2 ANQGSEA.

In this sample, this clonotype turned up a few times. V gene TRBV29-1 combines with J gene TRBJ1-1; D unclear. Trimming shortened V by 4 bases and J by 3 bases, and 9 bases separated the two germline ends. CDR3 length: 12 residues. Per the germline V gene, CDR1 is SQVTM and CDR2 is ANQGSEA. The CDR3: CSVGAGDTEAFF. In nucleotides, the CDR3 is TGCAGCGTTGGGGCAGGAGACACTGAAGCTTTCTTT.

The rearrangement joins TRBV2 to TRBJ2-7; TRBD1 agrees at 10 bases. The length of the CDR3 is 15 residues. The V and J ends lost 5 bases and 4 bases, in that order; junction bases with no gene match: 8. Germline-derived CDR1 and CDR2 are SNHLY and FYNNEI. The CDR3 DNA reads TGTGCCAGCAGTTCAGACAGGGGGCGTGGGTACGAGCAGTACTTC. It is translated as CASSSDRGRGYEQYF. Supplemented by reference TRBV2 and TRBJ2-7, the full variable domain reads EPEVTQTPSHQVTQMGQEVILRCVPISNHLYFYWYRQILGQKVEFLVSFYNNEISEKSEIFDDQFSVERPDGSNFTLKIRSTKLEDSAMYFCASSSDRGRGYEQYFGPGTRLTVT.

There are many counts of this clonotype. The chain is built from TRBV12-3 or TRBV12-4 and TRBJ2-3; possible D gene TRBD1, 5 bases. The CDR3 sequence is 16 residues long. The germline V and J ends were trimmed by 7 bases and 2 bases, with 19 bases remaining between them. CDR3 nucleotides: TGTGCCAGCACCCCCCGGACGCAGGGTACCACAGATACGCAGTATTTT. It is translated as CASTPRTQGTTDTQYF.

The chain has TRBV25-1 and TRBJ2-2; TRBD1 matches 7 bases. This CDR3 has 16 residues. The trim removed 4 bases at V and 0 bases at J, leaving 5 bases unmatched. Germline V gives CDR1 MGHDK, CDR2 SYGVNS. The CDR3 DNA follows: TGTGCCAGCAGTGGACAGGGAAACCCGAACACCGGGGAGCTGTTTTTT. Translated, it gives CASSGQGNPNTGELFF.

The chain carries TRBV7-9 and TRBJ1-5, with D unresolved. V was cut by 3 bases and J by 4 bases, with 7 bases left in between. CDR3 length: 13 amino acids. CDR1 is SEHNR, CDR2 FQNEAQ, per germline (reference sequence). The CDR3 sequence is CASSFGLNQPQHF. CDR3 DNA sequence: TGTGCCAGCAGCTTCGGGCTTAATCAGCCCCAGCATTTT.

This clonotype occurred a few times. The chain recombines TRBV24-1 with TRBJ2-1; 8 nucleotides align to TRBD1. V lost 3 bases and J lost 6; bases outside the gene matches: 3. Per the germline V gene, CDR1 is KGHDR and CDR2 is SFDVKD. The CDR3 spans 14 residues. CDR3 sequence (DNA): TGTGCCACCAGTGATGCTACAGGGGGCAATGAGCAGTTCTTC. Protein product: CATSDATGGNEQFF.

This clonotype was picked up a small number of times. J is TRBJ1-4 and V is TRBV9, with 10 bases aligning to TRBD1. With V trimmed by 3 bases and J by 10 bases, 12 bases remained unmatched. The CDR3 has 16 residues. The V gene's germline CDR1 is SGDLS and CDR2 YYNGEE. CDR3 loop: CASSASPGTGVAKLFF. CDR3 nucleotide sequence: TGTGCCAGCAGCGCAAGCCCAGGGACAGGGGTTGCAAAACTGTTTTTT.